What follows are 31 T cell receptor beta chains derived from one specimen sequenced in a study of T-cell memory formation after mild COVID-19. TCRdb ran MiXCR on the 5' RACE reads and lists one entry per CDR3 protein. The sample has fewer than 150,000 distinct CDR3 sequences, 22% seen once. The sample taken for sequencing was PBMCs or a T cell subset sorted from them (not recorded which). The receptors stem from a man between 18 and 35 years old who had mild COVID-19 (a few samples of this study predate the infection). Cell type and time point are not known.

There are a few counts of this clonotype. V gene TRBV3-1 combines with J gene TRBJ1-6; D remains unclear. Trimming stripped 3 bases from V and 10 bases from J, with 13 bases between. Germline V gene data show CDR1 as LGHDT and CDR2 as YNNKEL (reference sequence). This CDR3 spans 14 amino acids. The CDR3 DNA reads TGTGCCAGCAGCCAGGCCAGAGGGTTCTCACCCCTCCACTTT. Translated: CASSQARGFSPLHF.

CDR3 coding DNA: TGTGCCAGTAGCACATTCCCAGGGGATGGTCAGCCCCAGCATTTT. It codes for CASSTFPGDGQPQHF. The chain has TRBV19 and TRBJ1-5; D is possibly TRBD1 (6 bases). The length of the CDR3 is 15 residues. Trimming pared 6 bases from V and 6 bases from J, leaving 18 bases between. Germline CDR1 and CDR2: LNHDA and SQIVND (reference sequence).

This clonotype was observed a few times. V usage is TRBV4-3 and J usage is TRBJ2-3, with a tentative D call TRBD1 (6 bases). V shed 1 base and J shed 3 bases, with 11 bases lying between them. Germline CDR1 reads LGHNA; CDR2 reads YSLEER. The CDR3 runs 15 residues. In DNA form, the CDR3 reads TGCGCCAGCAGCCAAGGGCAGGGGTCGACAGATACGCAGTATTTT. This codes for CASSQGQGSTDTQYF.

The genes are TRBV9 and TRBJ1-6; D gene uncertain. CDR1 is SGDLS and CDR2 is YYNGEE in the germline V gene. Trimming took off 0 bases at V and 9 bases at J, with 7 bases between the two ends. The CDR3 totals 13 residues. CDR3 sequence: CASSVEVTSPLHF. The CDR3 DNA reads TGTGCCAGCAGCGTAGAGGTGACTTCACCCCTCCACTTT.

This chain connects TRBV6-2 or TRBV6-3 to TRBJ2-1, with a possible D match to TRBD1 (6 bases). In germline, CDR1 is MNHEY, CDR2 SVGEGT. Between the trimmed V and J ends, which lost 1 base and 10 bases, there was a span of 8 bases. CDR3 length: 12 amino acids. The CDR3 sequence: CASSYWTDEQFF. The CDR3 region has the DNA TGTGCCAGCAGTTACTGGACAGACGAGCAGTTCTTC.

This rearrangement joins TRBV5-1 to TRBJ2-7; possibly TRBD1 or TRBD2 for D (5 bases each). V lost 8 bases to trimming and J lost 6 bases, with 12 bases between them. CDR1 and CDR2 (germline): SGHRS, YFSETQ. CDR3 size: 11 residues. In DNA, the CDR3 is TGCGCCAGACCCCGGGGCAGCGAGCAGTACGTC. This sequence encodes CARPRGSEQYV.

The V gene is TRBV19, the J gene TRBJ2-4; D might be TRBD2 (5 bases). Between the trimmed V and J ends, which lost 1 base and 9 bases, there was a span of 22 bases. Germline V gives CDR1 LNHDA, CDR2 SQIVND (reference sequence). CDR3 size: 17 residues. CDR3 nucleotides: TGTGCCAGTAGTATAGTAGATGAGGACGGACTCCTGAGCATTCAGTACTTC. It yields the protein CASSIVDEDGLLSIQYF.

This clonotype was recorded many times. This chain uses TRBV7-9 with TRBJ2-3; TRBD2 agrees at 8 bases. The germline V gene encodes CDR1 SEHNR and CDR2 FQNEAQ (reference sequence). The V segment lost 5 bases and the J segment 0 bases; nucleotides outside the gene matches: 7. This CDR3 comprises 16 residues. CDR3 sequence reads: CASSQTGRGSTDTQYF. In DNA form, the CDR3 reads TGTGCCAGCAGCCAAACCGGGAGGGGGAGCACAGATACGCAGTATTTT.

J is TRBJ2-1 and V is TRBV2; 15 nucleotides match TRBD2. Germline trimming cut 6 bases from V and 7 bases from J; bases unmatched to any gene: 7. The length of the CDR3 is 16 residues. Germline V gene data show CDR1 as SNHLY and CDR2 as FYNNEI. The DNA for the CDR3 is TGTGCCAGCAGCCGGACTAGCGGGGGGGCCGCGAATGAGCAGTTCTTC. Amino acid sequence: CASSRTSGGAANEQFF. The whole variable domain, remainder taken from reference TRBV2 and TRBJ2-1, is EPEVTQTPSHQVTQMGQEVILRCVPISNHLYFYWYRQILGQKVEFLVSFYNNEISEKSEIFDDQFSVERPDGSNFTLKIRSTKLEDSAMYFCASSRTSGGAANEQFFGPGTRLTVL.

This chain uses TRBV12-3 or TRBV12-4 with TRBJ2-4; D is unresolved. V was cut by 3 bases and J by 8 bases, with 17 bases left in between. The CDR3 sequence is 15 residues long. The CDR3 bases are TGTGCCAGCAGTTTTCTCGGTGGGTCTGGGGACATTCAGTACTTC. The encoded protein is CASSFLGGSGDIQYF.

The sample holds a few counts of this clonotype. The rearrangement joins TRBV7-2 to TRBJ2-3; a weak D match, TRBD2 (6 bases). The CDR3 totals 16 residues. The V gene's germline CDR1 is SGHTA and CDR2 FQGNSA. V lost 5 bases and J lost 1, with 16 bases in between. In DNA, the CDR3 is TGTGCCAGCAGCCTCCTAGGGAGGCGAGGCACAGATACGCAGTATTTT. Translating gives CASSLLGRRGTDTQYF.

This clonotype was counted only a few times. This rearrangement joins TRBV5-1 to TRBJ2-3; 9 bases align to TRBD2. This CDR3 is 14 amino acids long. Per germline, CDR1 SGHRS and CDR2 YFSETQ. V lost 9 bases, J lost 4 bases, and 9 bases stayed unmatched. CDR3: CATRGGGAADTQYF. The CDR3 DNA is TGCGCCACCAGAGGCGGGGGGGCCGCAGATACGCAGTATTTT.

The chain has TRBV11-3 and TRBJ2-1; 9 bases line up with TRBD2. The CDR3 spans 15 residues. V lost 1 base, J lost 2 bases, and 0 bases stayed unmatched. The germline CDR1 and CDR2 sequences are SGHNT and YENEEA. The CDR3: CASSLVAGAYNEQFF. The CDR3 DNA reads TGTGCCAGCAGCTTAGTAGCGGGGGCCTACAATGAGCAGTTCTTC.

The chain combines TRBV29-1 with TRBJ2-7; no clear D. This CDR3 spans 12 amino acids. Germline V gene lookup returns CDR1 SQVTM and CDR2 ANQGSEA. V shed 2 bases and J shed 0 bases, with 5 bases lying between them. The chain's CDR3 is CSVENNSYEQYF. The CDR3 nucleotides are TGCAGCGTTGAAAACAACTCCTACGAGCAGTACTTC.

V and J are TRBV5-8 and TRBJ2-5; 10 bases align to TRBD2. The V segment lost 5 bases and the J segment 2 bases; nucleotides outside the gene matches: 6. CDR1 is SGHTS, CDR2 YDEGEE, per germline. The CDR3 is 15 amino acids. Here the CDR3 reads CASRPKRGGQETQYF. The CDR3 region has the DNA TGTGCCAGCAGACCTAAGCGGGGGGGGCAAGAGACCCAGTACTTC.

The chain uses TRBV12-3 or TRBV12-4 and TRBJ1-1, with a possible D match to TRBD1 (5 bases). Trimming left V 5 bases short and J 6 bases short, with 7 bases between. The CDR3 runs 11 residues. CDR3 coding DNA: TGTGCCAGCAGTCCGGGGCCTGAAGCTTTCTTT. Translation: CASSPGPEAFF.

This rearrangement joins TRBV7-4 to TRBJ1-1; 9 bases match TRBD1. V shed 2 bases, J shed 0 bases, and the junction held 10 bases outside the gene matches. CDR3 length: 18 amino acids. The V gene's germline CDR1 is SGHVT and CDR2 SQSDAQ. The CDR3 nucleotides read TGTGCCAGCAGCTTAAATACTGGACAGGGGTATTTGAACACTGAAGCTTTCTTT. This gives the protein CASSLNTGQGYLNTEAFF. The variable domain in full, completed from reference TRBV7-4 and TRBJ1-1, reads GAGVSQSPRYKVAKRGRDVALRCDSISGHVTLYWYRQTLGQGSEVLTYSQSDAQRDKSGRPSGRFSAERPERSVSTLKIQRTEQGDSAVYLCASSLNTGQGYLNTEAFFGQGTRLTVV.

This sequence joins TRBV7-2 and TRBJ2-5; the D gene could be TRBD1 or TRBD2 (6 bases each). Germline V gene sequence: CDR1 SGHTA, CDR2 FQGNSA. The CDR3 loop spans 15 amino acids. Trimming took off 5 bases at V and 4 bases at J, with 17 bases between the two ends. The CDR3 here is CASSDPRGLLETQYF. For the CDR3, the DNA is TGTGCCAGCAGCGACCCTCGGGGGCTGTTAGAGACCCAGTACTTC.

This CDR3 reads CASRADSIVEKLFF. The DNA for the CDR3 is TGCGCCAGCAGGGCCGACAGTATTGTTGAAAAACTGTTTTTT. The chain links TRBV5-1 to TRBJ1-4; TRBD1 is a possible D gene (5 bases). Germline V gene sequence: CDR1 SGHRS, CDR2 YFSETQ. The CDR3 loop spans 14 amino acids. V lost 5 bases to trimming and J lost 7 bases, with 15 bases between them.

This clonotype came up a few times. Written as DNA, the CDR3 is TGTGCCAGCAGTTTAGCGTTCAGGGATACGCAGTATTTT. It yields the protein CASSLAFRDTQYF. The rearrangement links TRBV12-3 or TRBV12-4 to TRBJ2-3; D is unresolved. The CDR3 is made up of 13 amino acids. V was cut by 0 bases and J by 6 bases, with 7 bases left in between.

The chain joins TRBV10-3 to TRBJ2-5, with D possibly matching TRBD2 (6 bases). Trimming pared 3 bases from V and 4 bases from J, leaving 15 bases between. Germline assignment: CDR1 ENHRY and CDR2 SYGVKD. The CDR3 has 15 residues. CDR3 coding DNA: TGTGCCATCAGTGATCCTCAGGGAGGAGGAGAGACCCAGTACTTC. Protein product: CAISDPQGGGETQYF.

A few counts support this clonotype. The chain is built from TRBV6-5 and TRBJ2-5; 8 nucleotides agree with TRBD2. Germline CDR1 and CDR2: MNHEY and SVGAGI. J was trimmed by 1 base and V by 5 bases; bases with no gene match: 6. This CDR3 has 15 residues. The CDR3 DNA reads TGTGCCAGCAGTGCGACGGGGGGGATCCAAGAGACCCAGTACTTC. This sequence encodes CASSATGGIQETQYF.

The CDR3 DNA reads TGTGCCAGCAGTTTATCAGGGGCACGACACAATGAGCAGTTCTTC. This codes for CASSLSGARHNEQFF. The genes are TRBV28 and TRBJ2-1; the D gene is possibly TRBD1 (6 bases). Germline V CDR1 and CDR2: MDHEN, SYDVKM. The CDR3 contains 15 residues. V lost 1 base and J 5 bases, leaving 12 bases between the germline ends.

The chain has TRBV21-1 and TRBJ1-2; the table's D gene call, TRBD1, was not cross checked with the DNA. TRBV21-1 is described as a pseudogene. The CDR3 has 15 amino acids. Written as DNA, the CDR3 is TGTGCCAGTAGCAAAGGGCCAGGGACCGACTATGGCTACACCTTC. Protein sequence: CASSKGPGTDYGYTF.

The sample holds many counts of this clonotype. The CDR3 spells CASSPSGGAGDTQYF. DNA of the CDR3: TGTGCCAGCAGTCCTAGCGGGGGGGCCGGAGATACGCAGTATTTT. The V call is TRBV7-2, the J call TRBJ2-3; TRBD2 matches at 12 bases. The CDR3 extends over 15 amino acids. Unmatched junction bases numbered 6, after V lost 6 bases and J lost 5 bases. Germline V gene lookup returns CDR1 SGHTA and CDR2 FQGNSA.

CDR3 coding DNA: TGCGCCAGCAGCTTGAAACTAGCGGTGAATGAGCAGTTCTTC. It codes for CASSLKLAVNEQFF. This chain connects TRBV5-1 to TRBJ2-1; TRBD2 matches at 8 bases. The V gene end was trimmed by 1 base and the J gene end by 7 bases; junction bases not matched to a gene: 4. There are 14 residues in the CDR3. CDR1 is SGHRS and CDR2 is YFSETQ in the germline V gene.

The table lists this clonotype with a few counts. V and J are TRBV7-9 and TRBJ2-5; tentative D call: TRBD2 (6 bases). Germline loops: CDR1 SEHNR, CDR2 FQNEAQ (reference sequence). There are 12 residues in the CDR3. The V end lost 5 bases, the J end lost 5 bases, and 9 bases lay between the germline ends. The CDR3: CASSPLAETQYF. Written as DNA, the CDR3 is TGTGCCAGCAGCCCACTAGCTGAGACCCAGTACTTC.

This clonotype has only a few counts. The chain couples TRBV12-3 or TRBV12-4 to TRBJ2-3; D is possibly TRBD2 (5 bases). Deletions cut 5 bases from V and 2 bases from J, with 29 bases between. The CDR3 runs 20 residues. CDR3 nucleotides: TGTGCCAGCAGTCGACCTGCCGGGGTGAAAAGAGAGTCCTACACAGATACGCAGTATTTT. This gives the protein CASSRPAGVKRESYTDTQYF.

This clonotype was detected only a few times. This chain links TRBV4-1 with TRBJ2-3; TRBD2 agrees at 9 bases. Germline V lookup: CDR1 MGHRA, CDR2 YSYEKL. The CDR3 runs to 15 residues. V dropped 6 bases and J dropped 0; count of bases not matched to a gene: 4. CDR3 coding DNA: TGCGCCAGCAGTCATAGCGGGGGTAGCACAGATACGCAGTATTTT. It encodes CASSHSGGSTDTQYF.

This chain joins TRBV15 and TRBJ2-3; D ambiguous. The V end lost 3 bases, the J end lost 1 base, and 5 bases lay between the germline ends. Per the germline V gene, CDR1 is LNHNV and CDR2 is YYDKDF (reference sequence). The CDR3 runs 13 residues. CDR3 nucleotide sequence: TGTGCCACCAGCAGGAGCGGCACAGATACGCAGTATTTT. Its translation is CATSRSGTDTQYF. The full variable domain, rest sourced from reference TRBV15 and TRBJ2-3, is DAMVIQNPRYQVTQFGKPVTLSCSQTLNHNVMYWYQQKSSQAPKLLFHYYDKDFNNEADTPDNFQSRRPNTSFCFLDIRSPGLGDTAMYLCATSRSGTDTQYFGPGTRLTVL.

CDR3 DNA sequence: TGTGCCAGCAGCTTCGGCCGCAGGGCAGATACGCAGTATTTT. Its translation is CASSFGRRADTQYF. The V and J genes are TRBV7-2 and TRBJ2-3; D might be TRBD1 (5 bases). Germline V gene lookup returns CDR1 SGHTA and CDR2 FQGNSA. V lost 3 bases and J lost 4, with 11 bases in between. The CDR3 is 14 residues long.